The 25 T cell receptor beta chains below were found in one sample sequenced in a study of T cell clones after liver transplantation. Sequenced by immunoSEQ multiplex PCR; TCRdb stores in-frame clones only, minus some. The top ten clones hold more than 20% of a sample with 9,500 to 10,000 clones, around 70% of them seen once. This specimen was CD8+ T cells from blood, taken at the approximately 16-month timepoint. These receptors originate from a human patient who received a liver transplant. The graft donor may be the source of some T cells.

This chain joins TRBV19 and TRBJ2-1; TRBD1 might be the D (5 bases). There are 15 residues in the CDR3. Per germline, CDR1 LNHDA and CDR2 SQIVND (reference sequence). With 3 bases removed from V and 5 bases from J, the gap between germline ends came to 14 bases. CDR3 region: CASSIIIGANNEQFF. CDR3 sequence (DNA): TGTGCCAGTAGTATTATCATAGGGGCAAACAATGAGCAGTTCTTC.

The gene calls are TRBV19 and TRBJ1-2; D is perhaps TRBD1 (5 bases). Between the trimmed V and J ends, which lost 5 bases and 4 bases, there was a span of 14 bases. CDR1 is LNHDA, CDR2 SQIVND, per germline (reference sequence). CDR3 length: 14 residues. Here the CDR3 reads CASSPLGPSYGYTF. In DNA form, the CDR3 reads TGTGCCAGTAGTCCCCTGGGACCGAGCTATGGCTACACCTTC.

This clone came up a few times. This chain uses TRBV5-6 with TRBJ2-7; 8 bases are shared with TRBD2. Losses at the gene ends were 0 bases for V and 10 bases for J; bases not matched to a gene: 6. CDR1 and CDR2 from the germline V gene are SGHDT and YYEEEE. This CDR3 is 13 amino acids long. The CDR3 spells CASSLGREVPQYV. The DNA for the CDR3 is TGTGCCAGCAGCTTGGGGCGGGAGGTTCCCCAGTACGTC.

This chain uses TRBV5-8 with TRBJ2-1; D is tentatively TRBD1 or TRBD2 (5 bases each). V lost 2 bases and J 8 bases, leaving 8 bases between the germline ends. The CDR3 extends over 12 amino acids. Germline values: CDR1 SGHTS, CDR2 YDEGEE. CDR3 DNA: TGTGCCAGCAGCTTCGGGACCTATGAGCAGTTCTTC. The encoded protein is CASSFGTYEQFF.

The V gene is TRBV9, the J gene TRBJ1-3; no reliable D call. The germline gives CDR1 SGDLS, CDR2 YYNGEE. Trimming removed 3 bases at V and 1 base at J, with 11 bases between. This CDR3 has 15 residues. The CDR3 coding sequence is TGTGCCAGCAGCGCAGATGCGGGGTCTGGAAACACCATATATTTT. Translated: CASSADAGSGNTIYF.

This chain connects TRBV29-1 to TRBJ2-5, with TRBD1 matching over 10 bases. CDR1 SQVTM and CDR2 ANQGSEA come from the germline V gene. The V segment lost 4 bases and the J segment 5 bases; nucleotides outside the gene matches: 13. The CDR3 loop spans 16 amino acids. CDR3 region: CSVAGSGTGEVETQYF. The CDR3 nucleotides are TGCAGCGTTGCGGGTTCAGGGACAGGGGAGGTGGAGACCCAGTACTTC. The complete variable domain, with remaining parts taken from reference TRBV29-1 and TRBJ2-5, reads SAVISQKPSRDICQRGTSLTIQCQVDSQVTMMFWYRQQPGQSLTLIATANQGSEATYESGFVIDKFPISRPNLTFSTLTVSNMSPEDSSIYLCSVAGSGTGEVETQYFGPGTRLLVL.

This chain connects TRBV5-1 to TRBJ2-5; possibly TRBD2 for D (5 bases). Germline CDR1 reads SGHRS; CDR2 reads YFSETQ. Trimming cost V 4 bases and J 2 bases, with 15 bases left between them. This CDR3 region has 15 residues. In DNA form, the CDR3 reads TGCGCCAGCAGCACTCCACTAGGAAATCAAGAGACCCAGTACTTC. As protein: CASSTPLGNQETQYF.

Here the CDR3 reads CASSSQTSGSYNEQFF. Written as DNA, the CDR3 is TGTGCCAGCAGTTCTCAGACTAGCGGGAGTTACAATGAGCAGTTCTTC. J is TRBJ2-1 and V is TRBV5-6, with TRBD2 identical over 12 bases. Germline trimming cut 5 bases from V and 4 bases from J; bases unmatched to any gene: 7. CDR3 size: 16 residues. Germline CDR1 and CDR2: SGHDT and YYEEEE.

This CDR3 is CASSRRDGMTEAFF. For the CDR3, the DNA is TGTGCCAGCAGCCGCCGGGACGGAATGACTGAAGCTTTCTTT. The chain recombines TRBV7-9 with TRBJ1-1; D may be TRBD1 (5 bases). This CDR3 has 14 residues. Per germline, CDR1 SEHNR and CDR2 FQNEAQ (reference sequence). V shed 5 bases and J shed 5 bases, with 15 bases lying between them.

The chain employs TRBV4-2 and TRBJ2-1; D gene unclear. Trimming pared 1 base from V and 6 bases from J, leaving 7 bases between. The CDR3 consists of 13 residues. The germline CDR1 and CDR2 sequences are LGHNA and YNFKEQ. The CDR3 nucleotides are TGTGCCAGCAGCCAAGTCGCTGGCAATGAGCAGTTCTTC. Residues: CASSQVAGNEQFF.

V and J are TRBV28 and TRBJ1-4; D gene unclear. Germline-derived CDR1 and CDR2 are MDHEN and SYDVKM. V was cut by 8 bases and J by 7 bases, with 23 bases left in between. CDR3 length: 16 amino acids. The CDR3 is CASGLLLQAASEKLFF. CDR3 nucleotide sequence: TGTGCCAGCGGACTTTTGTTGCAGGCGGCTTCTGAAAAACTGTTTTTT.

The rearrangement joins TRBV6-1 to TRBJ2-1; 10 bases fit TRBD2. Germline-derived CDR1 and CDR2 are MNHNS and SASEGT. J lost 7 bases, V lost 5 bases, and 2 bases had no gene match. There are 13 residues in the CDR3. The CDR3 protein is CASSSGGANEQFF. In DNA, the CDR3 is TGTGCCAGCAGTAGCGGGGGGGCGAATGAGCAGTTCTTC.

This clone appeared a few times. The chain couples TRBV28 to TRBJ1-5; the D is unclear. V was pared by 8 bases and J by 0 bases, with 14 bases between. The CDR3 has 15 residues. Germline-derived CDR1 and CDR2 are MDHEN and SYDVKM. The CDR3 region is CASARKVISNQPQHF. The CDR3 nucleotides are TGTGCCAGCGCTCGTAAGGTCATTAGCAATCAGCCCCAGCATTTT.

This clone has just a few counts. The CDR3 is CASSLANDEQYF. CDR3 in DNA: TGTGCCAGCAGCTTGGCCAACGACGAGCAGTACTTC. The V call is TRBV5-4, the J call TRBJ2-7; the D is unclear. V was pared by 0 bases and J by 5 bases, with 6 bases between. The CDR3 is 12 amino acids. CDR1 is SGHNT and CDR2 is YYREEE in the germline V gene (reference sequence).

In its sample, this clone was seen a few times. This chain links TRBV9 with TRBJ1-2, with 8 positions matching TRBD1. The V segment lost 4 bases and the J segment 3 bases; nucleotides outside the gene matches: 8. In germline, CDR1 is SGDLS, CDR2 YYNGEE. This CDR3 contains 15 residues. The CDR3 nucleotides read TGTGCCAGCAGCCCCCGGACAGGGACGGACTATGGCTACACCTTC. This sequence encodes CASSPRTGTDYGYTF.

This chain uses TRBV28 with TRBJ2-7; 8 bases are shared with TRBD2. The CDR3 runs to 16 residues. V lost 4 bases and J lost 3; bases outside the gene matches: 11. Germline V CDR1 and CDR2: MDHEN, SYDVKM. The CDR3 loop is CASSSGSAGVSYEQYV. In DNA, the CDR3 is TGTGCCAGCAGTTCTGGGTCAGCGGGAGTCAGCTACGAGCAGTACGTC.

This chain uses TRBV6-1 with TRBJ2-5; the D is unclear. V lost 10 bases and J lost 3, with 21 bases in between. The germline V gene has CDR1 MNHNS and CDR2 SASEGT. This CDR3 has 15 amino acids. The CDR3 loop is CATLSRGQVKETQYF. The CDR3 bases are TGTGCCACCCTGTCCAGAGGCCAGGTGAAAGAGACCCAGTACTTC.

The chain joins TRBV27 to TRBJ1-2; D may be TRBD1 (6 bases). CDR1 is MNHEY, CDR2 SMNVEV, per germline (reference sequence). V lost 5 bases, J lost 1 base, and 29 bases lay in between. The CDR3 is made up of 20 amino acids. The CDR3 coding sequence is TGTGCCAGCAGTAGGGGATGGGATACAGGGAGAGGCGGGCTTAACTATGGCTACACCTTC. As protein: CASSRGWDTGRGGLNYGYTF.

The J gene is TRBJ2-1, the V gene TRBV14; D might be TRBD1 or TRBD2, each matching 7 bases. Trimming cost V 4 bases and J 10 bases, with 23 bases left between them. This CDR3 spans 16 amino acids. Germline CDR1 and CDR2: SGHDN and FVKESK. This chain's CDR3 is CASSPRGGGRWAEQFF. CDR3 nucleotide sequence: TGTGCCAGCAGCCCCAGGGGGGGCGGGAGATGGGCGGAGCAGTTCTTC.

The chain carries TRBV19 and TRBJ2-1; TRBD2 aligns across 8 bases. Trimming removed 1 base from V and 7 bases from J; junction bases left unmatched: 3. Germline-derived CDR1 and CDR2 are LNHDA and SQIVND (reference sequence). This CDR3 contains 14 residues. The DNA of the CDR3 is TGTGCCAGTAGTATAGCGGGGGGGCTAAATGAGCAGTTCTTC. Translation gives CASSIAGGLNEQFF.

This sequence joins TRBV5-1 and TRBJ1-3; tentative D call: TRBD1 (5 bases). Germline V CDR1 and CDR2: SGHRS, YFSETQ. The CDR3 consists of 12 residues. Trimming shortened V by 8 bases and J by 2 bases, and 8 bases separated the two germline ends. The CDR3 here is CARRTPGNTIYF. The DNA for the CDR3 is TGCGCCAGACGGACACCTGGAAACACCATATATTTT.

The V call is TRBV9, the J call TRBJ2-1; the match to TRBD2 covers 7 bases. The CDR3 totals 15 residues. The germline V gene encodes CDR1 SGDLS and CDR2 YYNGEE. The J segment lost 1 base and the V segment lost 2 bases, leaving 3 bases of the junction unmatched. The CDR3 DNA reads TGTGCCAGCAGCGTCGGGGGGTTTTCCTACAATGAGCAGTTCTTC. It encodes CASSVGGFSYNEQFF. Together with reference TRBV9 and TRBJ2-1, the CDR3 gives the full variable domain: DSGVTQTPKHLITATGQRVTLRCSPRSGDLSVYWYQQSLDQGLQFLIQYYNGEERAKGNILERFSAQQFPDLHSELNLSSLELGDSALYFCASSVGGFSYNEQFFGPGTRLTVL.

V gene TRBV11-2 combines with J gene TRBJ1-5; D is undetermined. The germline V and J ends were trimmed by 6 bases and 10 bases, with 19 bases remaining between them. This CDR3 spans 14 amino acids. The germline gives CDR1 SGHAT, CDR2 FQNNGV. The CDR3 protein is CASRSNSRESPQHF. Here the CDR3 DNA reads TGTGCCAGCAGGTCTAACAGCCGGGAGTCTCCCCAGCATTTT. Supplemented by reference TRBV11-2 and TRBJ1-5, the full variable domain reads EAGVAQSPRYKIIEKRQSVAFWCNPISGHATLYWYQQILGQGPKLLIQFQNNGVVDDSQLPKDRFSAERLKGVDSTLKIQPAKLEDSAVYLCASRSNSRESPQHFGDGTRLSIL.

This clone was counted once. The rearrangement links TRBV27 to TRBJ2-7; 9 positions agree with TRBD2. The germline V gene has CDR1 MNHEY and CDR2 SMNVEV (reference sequence). The CDR3 is 15 residues long. V shed 3 bases and J 4 bases; nucleotides not matched to a gene: 7. The DNA for the CDR3 is TGTGCCAGCAGTTTCCGCGGGGGGGCCCTTTACGAGCAGTACTTC. As protein: CASSFRGGALYEQYF.

V gene TRBV7-8 combines with J gene TRBJ2-5, with TRBD2 matching over 7 bases. Unmatched junction bases numbered 1, after V lost 1 base and J lost 2 bases. The germline V gene has CDR1 SGHVS and CDR2 FQNEAQ. The CDR3 runs to 14 residues. CDR3 bases: TGTGCCAGCAGCTTAGTTAGCGGGCAAGAGACCCAGTACTTC. As protein: CASSLVSGQETQYF.